This T cell receptor (beta chain) was captured in a study of blood T cell repertoires in COVID-19. Assay used: immunoSEQ multiplex PCR; TCRdb lists only in-frame clones, some missing. Among about 270,000 clones, around 89% were seen once, and the ten largest hold 2.5% to 3%. Per germline, CDR1 SSHAT and CDR2 FNYEAQ (reference sequence). The CDR3 consists of 13 residues. As for this clone: A junction boundary mismatches the germline segment, possibly from a read error.

Sequenced input: PBMCs or T cells enriched from blood (not recorded which). The source is a woman aged 45 to 65 who had recovered from COVID-19. V is TRBV7-7 and J is TRBJ2-5; D is possibly TRBD2 (5 bases). This chain's CDR3 is CASSPRASETQYF. The DNA for the CDR3 is TGTGCTAGCAGCCCGCGGGCTTCGGAGACCCAGTACTTC.